Each of the 9 T cell receptor beta chains below was sequenced from the same sample in a study of shared clonotypes between healthy human individuals. Assay used: immunoSEQ multiplex PCR; TCRdb lists only in-frame clones, some missing. The sample carries hundreds of thousands of clones, less than 85% recorded once. Sequenced: memory CD4+ T cells sorted from blood. Subset specified: CD45RA-negative fraction. These receptors were collected from a woman aged 25 to 45 in good health.

This clone was observed once. This sequence joins TRBV5-6 and TRBJ2-5; no firm D call. This CDR3 spans 15 amino acids. V was pared by 3 bases and J by 4 bases, with 16 bases between. Germline V gives CDR1 SGHDT, CDR2 YYEEEE. Here the CDR3 DNA reads TGTGCCAGCAGCTATAGACTGACCCGTGGAGAGACCCAGTACTTC. As protein: CASSYRLTRGETQYF.

The chain uses TRBV25-1 and TRBJ2-1; TRBD2 aligns across 8 bases. Germline V gene lookup returns CDR1 MGHDK and CDR2 SYGVNS. V lost 2 bases, J lost 12 bases, and 21 bases stayed unmatched. The CDR3 runs to 18 residues. This CDR3 reads CASSEGGSVAGMGGGQFF. The CDR3, as DNA: TGTGCCAGCAGTGAAGGAGGCAGTGTAGCGGGAATGGGTGGGGGGCAGTTCTTC.

In its sample, this clone was seen once. The chain links TRBV11-3 to TRBJ1-5; 7 bases match TRBD1. V gave up 1 base and J gave up 5 bases; unmatched junction bases: 11. This CDR3 contains 17 residues. Per germline, CDR1 SGHNT and CDR2 YENEEA. CDR3 loop: CASSLVGRQGRHQPQHF. CDR3 sequence (DNA): TGTGCCAGCAGCTTAGTTGGGAGACAGGGAAGGCATCAGCCCCAGCATTTT. Complete variable domain (other parts from reference TRBV11-3 and TRBJ1-5): EAGVVQSPRYKIIEKKQPVAFWCNPISGHNTLYWYLQNLGQGPELLIRYENEEAVDDSQLPKDRFSAERLKGVDSTLKIQPAELGDSAVYLCASSLVGRQGRHQPQHFGDGTRLSIL.

For the CDR3, the DNA is TGTGCCAGTAGTCCACTTTTAATAGCCAATCAGCCCCAGCATTTT. Protein sequence: CASSPLLIANQPQHF. The chain is built from TRBV19 and TRBJ1-5; D gene unclear. V lost 5 bases and J lost 3, with 14 bases in between. The CDR3 sequence is 15 residues long. Germline CDR1 reads LNHDA; CDR2 reads SQIVND (reference sequence).

For this clone: A far larger clone is one nucleotide away, so this likely arose from a read error. The CDR3 reads CASSERDYGYTF. The DNA of the CDR3 is TGTGCCAGCAGTGAAAGGGACTATGGCTACACCTTC. V usage is TRBV6-1 and J usage is TRBJ1-2, with D uncertain. The germline V and J ends were trimmed by 2 bases and 3 bases, with 4 bases remaining between them. Germline lookup yields CDR1 MNHNS and CDR2 SASEGT. The CDR3 spans 12 residues.

The chain carries TRBV2 and TRBJ2-2; a possible D gene is TRBD2 (5 bases). This CDR3 spans 16 amino acids. Germline V gives CDR1 SNHLY, CDR2 FYNNEI. Trimming left V 2 bases short and J 4 bases short, with 14 bases between. CDR3 coding DNA: TGTGCCAGCAGTGAATTGGGTCCGGCGGGCACCGGGGAGCTGTTTTTT. This translates into CASSELGPAGTGELFF.

The chain has TRBV7-2 and TRBJ1-2; no reliable D call. CDR1 is SGHTA, CDR2 FQGNSA, per germline. This CDR3 contains 14 residues. V was clipped by 3 bases and J by 4 bases, with 12 bases between them. The CDR3 region has the DNA TGTGCCAGCAGCTTCGGGTTGGGGAGCTATGGCTACACCTTC. Residues: CASSFGLGSYGYTF.

This chain connects TRBV6-7 to TRBJ1-1; D unclear. TRBV6-7 is placed among ORFs of uncertain function. The length of the CDR3 is 13 residues. Trimming pared 0 bases from V and 8 bases from J, leaving 10 bases between. The CDR3, as DNA: TGTGCCAGCAGTTACTCCTGCACGATAGAAGCTTTCTTT. Protein sequence: CASSYSCTIEAFF.

The chain has TRBV5-4 and TRBJ2-7, with 13 bases matching TRBD2. Germline CDR1 reads SGHNT; CDR2 reads YYREEE (reference sequence). The V gene end was trimmed by 4 bases and the J gene end by 9 bases; junction bases not matched to a gene: 7. The CDR3 covers 14 residues. The CDR3 is CASSPGLAGERQYF. For the CDR3, the DNA is TGTGCCAGCAGCCCAGGACTAGCGGGAGAACGGCAGTACTTC.